The clone carrying this TCR beta chain was seen repeatedly, ten times or more. The antigen remains unidentified. The data are from a study of T cell repertoires in cytomegalovirus infection. For the study at large: Shared public TCR beta signatures pointed to both CMV infection and a matching HLA type. General study results and limits: CMV carriers having the relevant HLA were flagged by cumulative public TCR beta family frequency. The response measured ex vivo was dominated by TCR beta clonotypes (HLA-C-restricted and CMV-specific).

Germline CDR1 is SGHVS and CDR2 is FQNEAQ. The CDR3 is made up of 14 amino acids. V dropped 2 bases and J dropped 3 bases, with 8 bases sitting between them. MiXCR, applied by TCRdb to the reads, yields one record per CDR3 protein. The sample records fewer than 200,000 distinct CDR3 sequences, 7.5% to 10% being singletons. The source of this sequence is a human donor in good health (CMV status not recorded). Some clones in this sample may be carry-over from other donors' samples. The V gene is TRBV7-8, the J gene TRBJ2-1; possible D gene TRBD1, 5 bases. Material: PBMCs. CDR3 protein: CASSLSDSYNEQFF. The CDR3 DNA reads TGTGCCAGCAGCTTAAGTGACAGCTACAATGAGCAGTTCTTC.